The 8 T cell receptor beta chains given below trace back to one sample, sequenced in a study of T cell clones after liver transplantation. The assay was immunoSEQ multiplex PCR, and TCRdb's table has in-frame clones only and misses some. The sample consists of around 35,000 clones, more than 90% of them appearing once. Material: CD8+ T cells from blood, obtained 12 months after liver transplant. The receptors originated from a human patient who received a liver transplant. Certain T cells may be donor cells from the graft.

V gene TRBV27 combines with J gene TRBJ2-1; 11 bases fit TRBD2. V was clipped by 8 bases and J by 6 bases; unmatched bases: 12. The germline V gene encodes CDR1 MNHEY and CDR2 SMNVEV (reference sequence). This CDR3 has 16 amino acids. In DNA form, the CDR3 reads TGTGCCAGCGGTTATAGCGGGGGGGAGTACTTCAATGAGCAGTTCTTC. Amino acid sequence: CASGYSGGEYFNEQFF.

The table lists this clone with a count of one. The V and J genes are TRBV4-3 and TRBJ2-2; TRBD1 agrees at 9 bases. The CDR3 spans 16 residues. The germline gives CDR1 LGHNA, CDR2 YSLEER. With V trimmed by 4 bases and J by 1 base, 4 bases remained unmatched. CDR3 residues: CASSRGQGLNTGELFF. CDR3 coding DNA: TGCGCCAGCAGCCGAGGACAGGGGCTGAACACCGGGGAGCTGTTTTTT.

The chain uses TRBV7-6 and TRBJ1-1; the match to TRBD1 covers 12 bases. This CDR3 spans 16 amino acids. The trim removed 5 bases at V and 1 base at J, leaving 5 bases unmatched. The V gene's germline CDR1 is SGHVS and CDR2 FNYEAQ. The CDR3: CASSLGTGGRNTEAFF. CDR3 sequence (DNA): TGTGCCAGCAGCCTGGGGACAGGGGGCAGGAACACTGAAGCTTTCTTT.

The chain carries TRBV7-2 and TRBJ1-1, with D possibly being TRBD1 (6 bases). The germline V gene encodes CDR1 SGHTA and CDR2 FQGNSA. V lost 3 bases and J lost 7, with 15 bases in between. This CDR3 contains 14 residues. The CDR3 DNA follows: TGTGCCAGCAGCTTGGTCCCGGGGGCGCTTGAAGCTTTCTTT. Translation gives CASSLVPGALEAFF.

The chain uses TRBV11-1 and TRBJ2-7, with D perhaps given as TRBD1 or TRBD2 (5 bases each). The CDR3 has 14 residues. The germline CDR1 and CDR2 sequences are SGHAT and FQDESV (reference sequence). The V end lost 0 bases, the J end lost 0 bases, and 6 bases lay between the germline ends. Here the CDR3 reads CASSLAGTSYEQYF. The CDR3 DNA follows: TGTGCCAGCAGCTTAGCGGGGACCTCCTACGAGCAGTACTTC.

A note on this clone: Other DNA sequences in the sample encode the same CDR3. The gene calls are TRBV11-2 and TRBJ2-3; either TRBD1 or TRBD2 may fit D (5 bases each). CDR3 length equals 15 residues. V was trimmed by 1 base and J by 0 bases, leaving 8 bases between them. Germline loops: CDR1 SGHAT, CDR2 FQNNGV. The CDR3 DNA sequence: TGTGCCAGCAGCTTAGGGGGGTCTAGCACAGATACGCAGTATTTT. This encodes CASSLGGSSTDTQYF. Combining the CDR3 with reference TRBV11-2 and TRBJ2-3 gives the whole variable domain EAGVAQSPRYKIIEKRQSVAFWCNPISGHATLYWYQQILGQGPKLLIQFQNNGVVDDSQLPKDRFSAERLKGVDSTLKIQPAKLEDSAVYLCASSLGGSSTDTQYFGPGTRLTVL.

This clone is a singleton in its sample. The V and J genes are TRBV5-1 and TRBJ1-2; D is ambiguous. The V gene lost 1 base and the J gene lost 3 bases, with 10 bases spanning the gap. Germline loops: CDR1 SGHRS, CDR2 YFSETQ. The CDR3 covers 14 residues. As DNA, the CDR3 is TGCGCCAGCAGCTTGAAGGCAGTTGACTATGGCTACACCTTC. Protein: CASSLKAVDYGYTF.

This chain connects TRBV6-1 to TRBJ2-3, with D hard to call. V was clipped by 7 bases and J by 5 bases, with 19 bases between them. The CDR3 sequence is 15 residues long. Germline V gene lookup returns CDR1 MNHNS and CDR2 SASEGT. CDR3 nucleotide sequence: TGTGCCAGCAAATGGATAGCAGTTACCCTAGATACGCAGTATTTT. Encoded protein: CASKWIAVTLDTQYF.